This is a list of T cell receptor beta chains from one sample in a study of cytomegalovirus exposure and HLA in healthy donors. Only in-frame clones appear in the TCRdb table, and some are missing; sequencing was by immunoSEQ multiplex PCR. The sample has 130,000 to 150,000 clones; over 80% are singletons. The specimen was PBMCs. The receptors shown here come from a woman aged 25 to 39 in good health and CMV-seronegative. The CDR3 runs from the conserved cysteine through the conserved F or W. The D gene is left open where the match is weak. Clone sizes are given selectively: once, few, many, or a class where the clone is expanded.

v_call,d_call,clone_size,j_call,cdr3_nt,cdr3_aa
TRBV7-2,-,-,TRBJ2-1,TGTGCCAGCAGCTGCACGGGACTCCAGGGGGAGTTCTTC,CASSCTGLQGEFF
TRBV7-6,TRBD1,-,TRBJ2-5,TGTGCCAGCAGCTTGTACCGGGACAGGCAAGAGACCCAGTACTTC,CASSLYRDRQETQYF
TRBV11-2,TRBD2,-,TRBJ2-1,TGTGCCAGCAGCTCCGGACTAGCGGGAGCTGAGCAGTTCTTC,CASSSGLAGAEQFF
TRBV7-2,TRBD2,-,TRBJ2-1,TGTGCCAGCGCGACAGCGGGGGCTAATGAGCAGTTCTTC,CASATAGANEQFF
TRBV19,-,few,TRBJ1-5,TGTGCCAGTAGTATAGTTCCGGGGGGAGACCAGCCCCAGCATTTT,CASSIVPGGDQPQHF
TRBV9,-,-,TRBJ1-6,TGTGCCAGCAGTCGCTCCTATAATTCACCCCTCCACTTT,CASSRSYNSPLHF
TRBV7-9,TRBD1,-,TRBJ1-4,TGTGCCAGCACCGCTCCTCAGGGGGCGAGTGAAAAACTGTTTTTT,CASTAPQGASEKLFF
TRBV6-1,TRBD1,-,TRBJ1-5,TGTGCCAGCAGGACAGGGGGAAATCAGCCCCAGCATTTT,CASRTGGNQPQHF
TRBV7-9,TRBD1,-,TRBJ1-3,TGTGCCAGCAGCTTAGCTGGACAGGGGGCTGGAAACACCATATATTTT,CASSLAGQGAGNTIYF
TRBV2,-,-,TRBJ2-2,TGTGCCGGGGTCACAGGGCCCGGGGCCGGGGAGCTGTTTTTT,CAGVTGPGAGELFF
TRBV27,TRBD2,-,TRBJ2-7,TGTGCCAGCAGCTCCATGGGGACTAGTGTCTACGAGCAGTACTTC,CASSSMGTSVYEQYF
TRBV30,TRBD1,once,TRBJ1-5,TGTGCCTGGAGCCCGGACAGGGGCGCATATCAGCCCCAGCATTTT,CAWSPDRGAYQPQHF
TRBV7-9,-,few,TRBJ2-3,TGTGCCAGCAGCCCGAGCGTCCGGACAGATACGCAGTATTTT,CASSPSVRTDTQYF
TRBV2,-,-,TRBJ1-2,TGTGCCAGCAGTAATCGCAGGGGTGAGGAAGGCTACACCTTC,CASSNRRGEEGYTF
TRBV7-2,-,few,TRBJ1-2,TGTGCCAGCAGCGTCGGGGGTGGAGGAGGCGGCTACACCTTC,CASSVGGGGGGYTF
TRBV19,-,once,TRBJ1-4,TGTGCCAGTAAGGCCAGGGATGGTGAAAAACTGTTTTTT,CASKARDGEKLFF
TRBV7-9,-,-,TRBJ2-7,TGTGCCAGCAGCCACAGGCGGAACTACGAGCAGTACTTC,CASSHRRNYEQYF
TRBV5-1,-,-,TRBJ2-3,TGCGCCAGCAGCCAAAATCCGGGGGGCACAGATACGCAGTATTTT,CASSQNPGGTDTQYF
TRBV13,-,-,TRBJ1-2,TGTGCCAGCAGCTCCCCTGAAGCTTACTATGGCTACACCTTC,CASSSPEAYYGYTF
TRBV6-1,TRBD1,-,TRBJ2-3,TGTGCCAGCACTCTCGGGACAGGGGACACAGATACGCAGTATTTT,CASTLGTGDTDTQYF
TRBV7-2,TRBD1,few,TRBJ1-6,TGTGCCAGCAGCGGCAGGACAGGGACGAATTCACCCCTCCACTTT,CASSGRTGTNSPLHF
TRBV5-1,-,-,TRBJ2-5,TGCGCCAGCAGCTCGGGACTGTCAGTGGAGACCCAGTACTTC,CASSSGLSVETQYF
TRBV13,-,-,TRBJ1-4,TGTGCCAGCAGCTCCGGGCGGGGATTAGAAAAACTGTTTTTT,CASSSGRGLEKLFF
TRBV4-1,TRBD2,-,TRBJ2-2,TGCGCCAGCAGCCAAGGAGGACTAGCGGACACCGGGGAGCTGTTTTTT,CASSQGGLADTGELFF
TRBV5-1,-,-,TRBJ1-2,TGCGCCAGCAGTCTGGGGGCGGATGGCTACACCTTC,CASSLGADGYTF
TRBV5-1,-,few,TRBJ2-3,TGCGCCAGCAGCTCCTACAGCACAGATACGCAGTATTTT,CASSSYSTDTQYF
TRBV5-1,-,-,TRBJ1-1,TGCGCCAGCAGCTGGGAGGGGGGCACTGAAGCTTTCTTT,CASSWEGGTEAFF
TRBV19,-,-,TRBJ2-1,TGTGCCAGTAGTATTTTAACCCGTCAGAAACAAGTCCGCGGCGGGCAGTTCTTC,CASSILTRQKQVRGGQFF
TRBV27,TRBD1,once,TRBJ1-1,TGTGCCAGCAGTTTTCGAGACAGGGACACTGAAGCTTTCTTT,CASSFRDRDTEAFF
TRBV7-9,-,-,TRBJ2-7,TGTTCCAGCAGCCCAAGGGGACACGAAGGGTTCCTCTACGAGCAGTACTTC,CSSSPRGHEGFLYEQYF
TRBV6-1,-,-,TRBJ1-2,TGTGCCAGCAGTGAACCAGGAACTAACTATGGCTACACCTTC,CASSEPGTNYGYTF
TRBV2,-,-,TRBJ1-5,TGTGCCAGCAGTGAGCAGGGTAACAATCAGCCCCAGCATTTT,CASSEQGNNQPQHF
TRBV7-7,TRBD2,-,TRBJ2-5,TGTGCCAGCAGCTCCCGACTAGCTATGTACCAAGAGACCCAGTACTTC,CASSSRLAMYQETQYF
TRBV2,-,few,TRBJ2-7,TGTGCCAGCGTACCCCGGCGGGCGGGGTCTCAGAACTACGAGCAGTACTTC,CASVPRRAGSQNYEQYF
TRBV13,-,-,TRBJ2-7,TGTGCCAGCCTAAAAGGGGGGGAGTACTACGAGCAGTACTTC,CASLKGGEYYEQYF
TRBV5-4,-,-,TRBJ2-2,TGTGCCTGCTCTTTGGCGGGGGCCAACACCGGGGAGCTGTTTTTT,CACSLAGANTGELFF
TRBV28,TRBD1,-,TRBJ1-5,TGTGCCAGCAGTTCGGGACAGGGAGGTCAGCCCCAGCATTTT,CASSSGQGGQPQHF
TRBV27,TRBD1,-,TRBJ2-3,TGTGCCAGCAGTCTCCAGGGGGCTAGCACAGATACGCAGTATTTT,CASSLQGASTDTQYF
TRBV2,TRBD2,once,TRBJ2-3,TGTGCCAGCAGGGGACTAGCGGGGGGGCTGGTAGATACGCAGTATTTT,CASRGLAGGLVDTQYF
TRBV9,TRBD2,once,TRBJ2-2,TGTGCCAGCAGCGTAGGCCTAGCGGGGGGAACCGGGGAGCTGTTTTTT,CASSVGLAGGTGELFF
TRBV5-1,TRBD2,-,TRBJ2-1,TGCGCCAGCAGCTTGGGTGTCACTAGCGGGAGGGAGGATGAGCAGTTCTTC,CASSLGVTSGREDEQFF
TRBV5-1,-,-,TRBJ2-7,TGCGCCAGCAGCTTGGATTCGCGCCAGACCTACGAGCGGTACTTC,CASSLDSRQTYERYF
TRBV13,-,-,TRBJ2-5,TGTGCCAGCAGCTTAATGTCAGGGCAAGAGACCCAGTACTTC,CASSLMSGQETQYF
TRBV6-1,-,few,TRBJ2-1,TGTGCCAGCAGTGAAACGACAAGTACCTACAATGAGCAGTTCTTC,CASSETTSTYNEQFF
TRBV30,-,-,TRBJ1-4,TGTGCCTGGAACCATCCGGGGAGGGATGAAAAACTGTTTTTT,CAWNHPGRDEKLFF